The rows below give T cell receptor beta chains drawn from one sample of a study of early T cells in non-severe SARS-CoV-2 infection. MiXCR, run by TCRdb on the 5' RACE reads, gives a single entry per CDR3 protein. The top ten clones hold 34% of a sample with approximately 28,000 distinct CDR3 sequences, around 5.8% of them seen once. The sequenced sample was whole blood, obtained at baseline. The receptors were sampled from an adult who was a healthcare worker with PCR-confirmed SARS-CoV-2 infection or an uninfected control (not recorded which). The CDR3 runs from the conserved cysteine through the conserved F or W. Each record gives: D gene, V gene, J gene, CDR3 protein. D genes are given only for firm matches.

-	TRBV11-2	TRBJ2-1	CASSLSPLQGEQFF
-	TRBV6-2/TRBV6-3	TRBJ2-7	CASSYRRDEQYF
-	TRBV11-3	TRBJ2-1	CASSTRQSSYNEQFF
-	TRBV21-1	TRBJ2-4	CASSSDRGTKNIQYF
TRBD2	TRBV7-2	TRBJ2-1	CASSSGGADRTFF
-	TRBV20-1	TRBJ1-2	CSPKPEAGDGYTF
-	TRBV2	TRBJ2-7	CASSPGFPYEQYF
-	TRBV10-2	TRBJ1-5	CASSDFVNQPQHF
TRBD1	TRBV7-8	TRBJ2-3	CASTPQGAATDTQYF
TRBD1	TRBV19	TRBJ2-5	CASSAGTGEETQYF
-	TRBV27	TRBJ1-1	CASSPVGGGPNTEAFF
-	TRBV29-1	TRBJ1-1	CSVAFGPNTEAFF
-	TRBV11-2	TRBJ1-1	CASSQKVRTEAFF
-	TRBV6-1	TRBJ2-2	CASRVQADTGELFF
TRBD2	TRBV12-3/TRBV12-4	TRBJ2-5	CASTPSSGVRETQYF
-	TRBV11-2	TRBJ2-7	CASSRMRSSYEQYF
TRBD2	TRBV7-9	TRBJ2-1	CASTPTLAGEYNEQFF
TRBD1	TRBV7-8	TRBJ1-5	CASSVDRVGNQPQHF
-	TRBV24-1	TRBJ1-4	CATSGSGSLNEKLFF
TRBD1	TRBV9	TRBJ1-2	CAKAGTGDYGYTF
-	TRBV2	TRBJ2-2	CASSFQGTANTGELFF
-	TRBV12-3/TRBV12-4	TRBJ1-4	CASSGGVRTNEKLFF
-	TRBV20-1	TRBJ1-1	CSANPSRTGEAFF
-	TRBV5-5	TRBJ1-6	CASRTGSYSYNSPLHF
-	TRBV20-1	TRBJ2-3	CSARAPDGDTQYF
-	TRBV10-3	TRBJ1-2	CAISESGSNYGYTF
-	TRBV7-3	TRBJ2-7	CASSLRGGTYEQYF
TRBD1	TRBV5-6	TRBJ2-1	CASSFDRGEIGNEQFF
-	TRBV5-1	TRBJ2-7	CASSSRGQVYEQYF
TRBD2	TRBV28	TRBJ2-1	CASSLGRAGGREQFF
-	TRBV20-1	TRBJ1-1	CSARGEAMNTEAFF